This TCR beta chain was captured in a study of blood T cell repertoires in COVID-19. In germline, CDR1 is SGHRS, CDR2 YFSETQ. The CDR3 extends over 16 amino acids. Trimming took off 0 bases at V and 3 bases at J, with 12 bases between the two ends. Recruitment covered under 25 US areas and drew participants whose ages spanned roughly 18 to 100 years. Membership in each cohort depended on participant-reported clinical history. Recovered Cohort 3 donors showed two negative PCRs, clearance, or symptom resolution. The protocol was immunoSEQ multiplex PCR, while the TCRdb copy is restricted to in-frame clones and leaves out a portion. The repertoire holds roughly 500,000 clones, with about 88% as singletons.

The sequenced sample consisted of PBMCs or T cells enriched from blood (not recorded which). The chain couples TRBV5-1 to TRBJ1-4; D gene uncertain. This sequence originates from an older woman who had recovered from COVID-19. The CDR3 DNA reads as TGCGCCAGCAGCTTGGGAATTGGGCCGGCTAATGAAAAACTGTTTTTT. It translates to CASSLGIGPANEKLFF.